This passage covers 24 T cell receptor beta chains from one sample sequenced in a study. TCRdb re-derived calls from the RT-PCR reads in MiXCR, one entry per CDR3 protein. The sample has about 700,000 distinct CDR3 sequences, 12% to 15% seen once. Sequencing input: memory CD4+ T cells from blood. The receptors shown here come from a female donor in good health, serving as a healthy control.

DNA for the CDR3: TGTGCCAGCAGCTTAGCGAGTCTGGGTAAGCGAGAGACCCAGTACTTC. This translates into CASSLASLGKRETQYF. V usage is TRBV7-9 and J usage is TRBJ2-5, with no clear D. Trimming stripped 0 bases from V and 4 bases from J, with 15 bases between. The CDR3 has 16 amino acids. Per the germline V gene, CDR1 is SEHNR and CDR2 is FQNEAQ (reference sequence).

This clonotype came up a few times. CDR3 sequence (DNA): TGCAGTGCCCCGGACACCATGAACACTGAAGCTTTCTTT. Protein: CSAPDTMNTEAFF. This chain joins TRBV20-1 and TRBJ1-1; weak D call: TRBD1 (5 bases). Germline V gene data show CDR1 as DFQATT and CDR2 as SNEGSKA (reference sequence). V lost 6 bases, J lost 0 bases, and 11 bases lay in between. This CDR3 has 13 amino acids.

This clonotype was observed a handful of times. The chain recombines TRBV28 with TRBJ2-1; 7 bases fit TRBD2. CDR1 is MDHEN, CDR2 SYDVKM, per germline. This CDR3 comprises 14 residues. V shed 10 bases and J 2 bases; nucleotides not matched to a gene: 8. The CDR3 here is CATVSGTPYNEQFF. The CDR3 DNA reads as TGTGCCACCGTAAGCGGGACCCCCTACAATGAGCAGTTCTTC.

This chain links TRBV5-1 with TRBJ2-3, with a tentative D call TRBD2 (7 bases). Germline V gene sequence: CDR1 SGHRS, CDR2 YFSETQ. The CDR3 is 16 residues long. V was trimmed by 5 bases and J by 4 bases, leaving 20 bases between them. The CDR3 sequence is CASSPTGAGGPDTQYF. The CDR3 DNA sequence: TGCGCCAGCAGTCCTACCGGGGCCGGGGGGCCAGATACGCAGTATTTT.

The V gene is TRBV7-3, the J gene TRBJ2-3; tentative D call: TRBD1 (5 bases). V lost 5 bases, J lost 4 bases, and 19 bases lay in between. There are 16 residues in the CDR3. From germline, CDR1 is SGHTA and CDR2 FQGTGA. In DNA form, the CDR3 reads TGTGCCAGCAGCGCAAGGGTAGGGGCACGGCCAGATACGCAGTATTTT. This encodes CASSARVGARPDTQYF.

The CDR3 DNA reads TGTGCCAGCCTAGTTGGGGAGAGGACTGGAGAGCAGTTCTTC. Translated, it gives CASLVGERTGEQFF. V and J are TRBV10-3 and TRBJ2-1; tentatively, D is TRBD2 (5 bases). The CDR3 is 14 residues long. Deletions cut 10 bases from V and 10 bases from J, with 23 bases between. Germline CDR1 and CDR2: ENHRY and SYGVKD.

This clonotype was seen a handful of times. The J gene is TRBJ1-3, the V gene TRBV9; D is possibly TRBD1 (5 bases). The CDR3 totals 17 residues. Trimming took 4 bases from V and 3 from J, leaving 20 bases between them. Per the germline V gene, CDR1 is SGDLS and CDR2 is YYNGEE. The CDR3 nucleotides are TGTGCCAGCAGCTATGTCCCCCAGGGAGGCGTTGGAAACACCATATATTTT. It yields the protein CASSYVPQGGVGNTIYF.

This clonotype came up many times. This sequence joins TRBV6-2 or TRBV6-3 and TRBJ2-7; D not resolved. The CDR3 consists of 13 residues. V dropped 6 bases and J dropped 6 bases, with 15 bases sitting between them. Germline V CDR1 and CDR2: MNHEY, SVGEGT. The CDR3 nucleotides read TGTGCCAGCAGCCGCGTCAGTGGGATCGAGCAGTACTTC. This sequence encodes CASSRVSGIEQYF.

The V call is TRBV20-1, the J call TRBJ2-1; tentatively, D is TRBD2 (5 bases). This CDR3 spans 15 amino acids. CDR1 is DFQATT and CDR2 is SNEGSKA in the germline V gene (reference sequence). Trimming removed 0 bases from V and 5 bases from J, with 14 bases in between. CDR3 sequence (DNA): TGCAGTGCTAGAGATGGTACTAGGGATAACAATGAGCAGTTCTTC. This sequence encodes CSARDGTRDNNEQFF.

This rearrangement joins TRBV20-1 to TRBJ2-3; D is possibly TRBD2 (6 bases). CDR1 and CDR2 (germline): DFQATT, SNEGSKA (reference sequence). Trimming stripped 6 bases from V and 1 base from J, with 14 bases between. The CDR3 sequence is 14 residues long. The CDR3 spells CSAPGSQGTDTQYF. The CDR3 nucleotides are TGCAGTGCACCCGGGAGCCAGGGCACAGATACGCAGTATTTT.

This clonotype was counted many times. The rearrangement links TRBV2 to TRBJ1-5; D is unresolved. The CDR3 extends over 13 amino acids. The V and J ends lost 6 bases and 0 bases respectively, with 6 bases between them. The germline V gene encodes CDR1 SNHLY and CDR2 FYNNEI. This CDR3 reads CASRRDSNQPQHF. The DNA of the CDR3 is TGTGCCAGCAGGAGGGATAGCAATCAGCCCCAGCATTTT.

In its sample, this clonotype was seen a few times. The V gene is TRBV30, the J gene TRBJ1-5; the D is unclear. The germline V gene encodes CDR1 GTSNPN and CDR2 SVGIG (reference sequence). Trimming shortened V by 5 bases and J by 0 bases, and 8 bases separated the two germline ends. The CDR3 length is 13 residues. The CDR3 DNA follows: TGTGCCTGGGGGGAGGATAGCAATCAGCCCCAGCATTTT. It yields the protein CAWGEDSNQPQHF.

There are many counts of this clonotype. This chain uses TRBV20-1 with TRBJ2-3; D is uncertain. This CDR3 contains 13 residues. Germline V gives CDR1 DFQATT, CDR2 SNEGSKA (reference sequence). The V end was cut by 5 bases, the J end by 3 bases, with 12 bases between. CDR3 in amino acids: CSAELVGTDTQYF. The CDR3 nucleotides are TGCAGTGCTGAGCTGGTGGGGACAGATACGCAGTATTTT.

The sample holds many counts of this clonotype. This chain uses TRBV10-3 with TRBJ2-3; D is uncertain. The CDR3 has 11 residues. The V end was cut by 5 bases, the J end by 7 bases, with 7 bases between. CDR1 is ENHRY, CDR2 SYGVKD, per germline. This CDR3 reads CAISYQNTQYF. The CDR3, as DNA: TGTGCCATCAGTTACCAAAATACGCAGTATTTT.

This clonotype was found many times. The CDR3 DNA follows: TGCAGTGCCACCGAAGAACCGACCAAGCGGGAGCCGTCAGATACGCAGTATTTT. It yields the protein CSATEEPTKREPSDTQYF. J is TRBJ2-3 and V is TRBV20-1; the match to TRBD2 covers 8 bases. The CDR3 spans 18 residues. Losses at the gene ends were 6 bases for V and 4 bases for J; bases not matched to a gene: 21. Germline CDR1 and CDR2: DFQATT and SNEGSKA (reference sequence).

In this sample, this clonotype turned up a few times. V is TRBV5-1 and J is TRBJ1-6, with D possibly matching TRBD1 (6 bases). V lost 4 bases and J lost 7, with 18 bases in between. CDR1 is SGHRS, CDR2 YFSETQ, per germline. The CDR3 consists of 16 residues. CDR3 protein: CASSPDGGQGNSPLHF. The CDR3 DNA reads as TGCGCCAGCAGCCCGGACGGGGGGCAGGGGAATTCACCCCTCCACTTT.

This clonotype was picked up many times. The chain is built from TRBV20-1 and TRBJ2-7; D might be TRBD2 (6 bases). Trimming cost V 6 bases and J 4 bases, with 13 bases left between them. This CDR3 comprises 12 residues. Per germline, CDR1 DFQATT and CDR2 SNEGSKA (reference sequence). CDR3 sequence reads: CSASKGRYEQYF. CDR3 coding DNA: TGCAGTGCCTCCAAGGGGAGGTACGAGCAGTACTTC.

This clonotype was seen once. V gene TRBV20-1 combines with J gene TRBJ2-5; 8 nucleotides match TRBD2. Losses at the gene ends were 1 base for V and 4 bases for J; bases not matched to a gene: 8. This CDR3 is built from 15 residues. CDR1 is DFQATT, CDR2 SNEGSKA, per germline (reference sequence). CDR3 in amino acids: CSARVSGGPGETQYF. Here the CDR3 DNA reads TGCAGTGCTAGAGTTTCGGGAGGGCCGGGAGAGACCCAGTACTTC.

This clonotype was observed a few times. J is TRBJ2-2 and V is TRBV7-2; TRBD2 aligns across 9 bases. The trim removed 6 bases at V and 6 bases at J, leaving 5 bases unmatched. The CDR3 has 14 residues. Per the germline V gene, CDR1 is SGHTA and CDR2 is FQGNSA. The CDR3 reads CASRISGRSGELFF. CDR3 in DNA: TGTGCCAGCAGGATTAGCGGGAGATCCGGGGAGCTGTTTTTT. Full variable domain (remainder filled in from reference TRBV7-2 and TRBJ2-2): GAGVSQSPSNKVTEKGKDVELRCDPISGHTALYWYRQSLGQGLEFLIYFQGNSAPDKSGLPSDRFSAERTGGSVSTLTIQRTQQEDSAVYLCASRISGRSGELFFGEGSRLTVL.

This clonotype was seen repeatedly, ten times or more. This chain uses TRBV5-1 with TRBJ2-1; a weak D match, TRBD2 (6 bases). The CDR3 extends over 17 amino acids. V gave up 4 bases and J gave up 8 bases, with 25 bases separating them. Looked up from germline, CDR1 is SGHRS and CDR2 is YFSETQ. This CDR3 reads CASSLLALAQGNYEQFF. For the CDR3, the DNA is TGCGCCAGCAGCCTATTAGCTCTAGCGCAAGGGAACTATGAGCAGTTCTTC.

This clonotype was seen only a few times. The chain combines TRBV11-3 with TRBJ2-1; D is undetermined. Trimming stripped 1 base from V and 9 bases from J, with 10 bases between. The germline V gene encodes CDR1 SGHNT and CDR2 YENEEA. This CDR3 has 13 amino acids. In DNA, the CDR3 is TGTGCCAGCAGCTTAGGGCAGACGAGTGAGCAGTTCTTC. Translated: CASSLGQTSEQFF.

This chain links TRBV27 with TRBJ1-5; D uncertain. Trimming shortened V by 0 bases and J by 3 bases, and 3 bases separated the two germline ends. Germline V gene data show CDR1 as MNHEY and CDR2 as SMNVEV (reference sequence). This CDR3 has 13 amino acids. DNA for the CDR3: TGTGCCAGCAGTTTATCTTTCAATCAGCCCCAGCATTTT. It translates to CASSLSFNQPQHF.

The sample holds a few counts of this clonotype. V and J are TRBV20-1 and TRBJ2-1; 12 bases line up with TRBD2. CDR1 and CDR2 from the germline V gene are DFQATT and SNEGSKA (reference sequence). The J segment lost 10 bases and the V segment lost 5 bases, leaving 9 bases of the junction unmatched. The CDR3 contains 14 residues. The DNA of the CDR3 is TGCAGTGCTGGGGGGGGACTAGCGGGCGGGGAGCAGTTCTTC. Translating it yields CSAGGGLAGGEQFF.

The rearrangement joins TRBV5-8 to TRBJ2-2; 8 positions agree with TRBD1. With 5 bases clipped from V and 9 bases from J, the junction kept 12 bases outside the gene matches. The germline CDR1 and CDR2 sequences are SGHTS and YDEGEE. The CDR3 length is 15 residues. The chain's CDR3 is CASSYRTGPGWELFF. CDR3 bases: TGTGCCAGCAGTTACCGGACAGGGCCGGGTTGGGAGCTGTTTTTT.